Below, one TCR beta chain is given with its context. This sample is drawn from a study of blood T cell repertoires in COVID-19. The V and J ends lost 8 bases and 4 bases respectively, with 14 bases between them. The CDR3 is 14 residues long. Germline V CDR1 and CDR2: MNHEY, SVGAGI. The protocol was immunoSEQ multiplex PCR, while the TCRdb copy is restricted to in-frame clones and leaves out a portion. The table includes roughly 140,000 clones, more than 80% detected once. Input material: peripheral blood. J is TRBJ2-2 and V is TRBV6-5, with D possibly TRBD1 on 7 matching bases. The sequence came from an elderly woman with acute or convalescent COVID-19. This chain's CDR3 is CASGRQGGTGELFF. The CDR3 nucleotides read TGTGCCAGCGGCCGACAGGGAGGCACCGGGGAGCTGTTTTTT.